This entry concerns a single T cell receptor beta chain. Its antigen is not known. Unmatched junction bases numbered 10, after V lost 5 bases and J lost 4 bases. Germline V gene lookup returns CDR1 MNHEY and CDR2 SMNVEV (reference sequence). The CDR3 totals 15 residues. Assay used: immunoSEQ multiplex PCR; TCRdb lists only in-frame clones, some missing. The data show roughly 2.1 million clones, with around 93% seen just once and 1.7% held by the top ten. These data belong to a study of shared clonotypes between healthy human individuals. Naive CD8 cells comprised CD45RO-negative, CCR7-positively selected cells, excluding terminally differentiated effector memory CD45RA+ cells. Study-level findings and limits: Generation probability values for non-shared clonotypes were lower than those for clonotypes shared by all four donors.

This receptor was taken from a man younger than 30 in good health. Some clones in this sample may be carry-over from other donors' samples. This sequence joins TRBV27 and TRBJ2-7; 8 bases align to TRBD2. The specimen was naive CD8+ T cells from PBMCs. For the CDR3, the DNA is TGTGCCAGCAGTACAGGACTAGCAGGGATGTACGAGCAGTACTTC. It translates to CASSTGLAGMYEQYF.